This TCR beta chain emerged from a study of CD8+ T cells in alopecia areata. On the study more broadly: Oral tofacitinib (5 to 10 mg twice daily) was administered to treated patients. A 6-month off-drug phase came after tofacitinib, which had lasted 6 to 18 months.

PBMCs served as the source from which CD4+ and CD8+ T cells were sorted. Extraction of RNA preceded its reverse transcription into cDNA, which served as the sequencing template. Profiling relied on immunoSEQ multiplex PCR, and the TCRdb table lists in-frame clones only, not all of them. The sample has 150,000 to 200,000 clones; 67% are singletons. Study-wide results and limits: Normal scalp showed lower clonality than lesional scalp, especially alopecia totalis/universalis.

Germline V CDR1 and CDR2: MNHEY, SVGAGI. V gave up 4 bases and J gave up 6 bases, with 15 bases separating them. The CDR3 consists of 14 residues. Turning to this clone: Its antigen is unidentified.

The origin of this receptor is a human donor with alopecia areata. This chain uses TRBV6-5 with TRBJ1-1; no reliable D call. The sample consisted of CD8+ T cells sorted from blood, taken at week 0. CDR3 in DNA: TGTGCCAGCAGTTCAGTTCCCGGTCTGGCTGAAGCTTTCTTT. As protein: CASSSVPGLAEAFF.